A selection of T cell receptor beta chains follows, all from one sample in a study of OX40 agonist ivuxolimab in advanced cancers. Profiling relied on immunoSEQ multiplex PCR, and the TCRdb table lists in-frame clones only, not all of them. The top ten hold about a sixth of the sample, which has under 25,000 clones, around three quarters seen once. This specimen consisted of CD4+ or CD8+ T cells sorted from blood, obtained in a trial of the OX40 agonist ivuxolimab. The receptors come from an adult with an advanced solid tumor such as melanoma, head and neck, liver or kidney cancer. Each CDR3 is given with its conserved first and last residue. Clone size, where shown, is once, few, many, or a class for clones that have expanded.

v_call	clone_size	j_call	cdr3_aa
TRBV6-5	.	TRBJ2-2	CASSYGGSGAGELFF
TRBV5-1	.	TRBJ2-3	CASSFKADTQYF
TRBV27	.	TRBJ1-1	CASSPLTATEAFF
TRBV6-5	.	TRBJ1-2	CASSYSQGEGYTF
TRBV15	.	TRBJ2-2	CATSRDVVNTGELFF
TRBV6-1	.	TRBJ1-4	CASSEWSGQGEKLFF
TRBV28	.	TRBJ2-7	CASSLYGGARYEQYF
TRBV13	once	TRBJ1-2	CASSLGGRRAYGYTF
TRBV28	.	TRBJ2-3	CASSKLTSGSTDTQYF
TRBV5-6	.	TRBJ2-7	CASSSNTISARSYEQYF
TRBV5-4	.	TRBJ2-2	CASSSSGRGSGGELFF
TRBV5-6	.	TRBJ2-5	CASSLGLIQETQYF
TRBV15	.	TRBJ2-7	CATSRDRGGGHEQYF
TRBV7-2	.	TRBJ2-3	CASTSRSTDTQYF
TRBV28	.	TRBJ2-7	CASRGGTTGTSYEQYF
TRBV19	.	TRBJ2-7	CASSVTSGSGREQYF
TRBV5-6	.	TRBJ1-4	CASSYGGRVEKLFF
TRBV18	.	TRBJ2-4	CASSSSRGIAKNIQYF
TRBV11-3	.	TRBJ1-3	CASSLDGGSGNTIYF
TRBV5-1	once	TRBJ2-2	CASSLELSEGGTGELFF
TRBV27	few	TRBJ2-2	CASSLSFPGELFF
TRBV18	.	TRBJ1-1	CASSPSADGTEAFF
TRBV19	.	TRBJ2-6	CASTKEGQTYSGANVLTF
TRBV19	.	TRBJ1-5	CASSIDRDRGQSSNQPQHF
TRBV28	once	TRBJ1-1	CASSLLVTTEAFF
TRBV27	.	TRBJ1-6	CASSLTTGVGSPLHF
TRBV7-2	.	TRBJ2-5	CASSSSGGALETQYF
TRBV4-2	.	TRBJ1-2	CASSPDGNYGYTF
TRBV5-4	few	TRBJ2-5	CASSRGAGGMETQYF
TRBV10-3	.	TRBJ2-1	CAISEVGEQFF
TRBV4-2	.	TRBJ1-4	CASSQDLGQDNEKLFF
TRBV11-3	.	TRBJ2-5	CASSLGLIKETQYF
TRBV7-6	.	TRBJ2-2	CASSLALGELFF
TRBV11-2	once	TRBJ2-7	CASSSGRLAGFLTYEQYF
TRBV7-6	.	TRBJ2-7	CASSDDIYEQYF
TRBV5-1	.	TRBJ2-5	CASSPRLVETQYF
TRBV11-1	.	TRBJ1-5	CASSFYISATTNNQPQHF
TRBV5-3	.	TRBJ2-7	CASSSSRHHTYEQYF
TRBV5-1	.	TRBJ1-4	CASSSGTGVGKLFF
TRBV4-2	.	TRBJ1-5	CASSTRTGSNQPQHF
TRBV7-2	.	TRBJ2-4	CASSLASLARGNIQYF
TRBV11-2	.	TRBJ2-2	CASSLIIGTGELFF